This is a list of T cell receptor beta chains from one sample in a study of cytomegalovirus exposure and HLA in healthy donors. Produced via immunoSEQ multiplex PCR; TCRdb's table is partial and in-frame only. The table shows over 200,000 clones, with about 89% occurring only once. Material: PBMCs. These receptors came from a woman between 18 and 30 years old in good health and CMV-seronegative. CDR3s include the opening cysteine and the closing phenylalanine or tryptophan. Fields, in order: J gene, clone size, V gene, D gene, CDR3 protein, CDR3 DNA. The D gene is left open where the match is weak. Only part of the rows carry a size: once, few, many, or a class if the clone is expanded.

>TRBJ2-3|few|TRBV6-1|TRBD1
CASSGHRGADTQYF
TGTGCCAGCAGTGGACACAGGGGAGCAGATACGCAGTATTTT
>TRBJ2-2|.|TRBV4-3|TRBD1
CASSQDTRLGQGAGELFF
TGCGCCAGCAGCCAGGATACTCGACTGGGACAGGGGGCCGGGGAGCTGTTTTTT
>TRBJ2-5|.|TRBV7-2|.
CASSFARETQYF
TGTGCCAGCAGCTTCGCTAGAGAGACCCAGTACTTC
>TRBJ2-1|.|TRBV27|TRBD2
CASSRGGGLYNEQFF
TGTGCCAGCAGTCGGGGCGGGGGTCTCTACAATGAGCAGTTCTTC
>TRBJ1-5|.|TRBV5-8|TRBD1
CASSLGGQGAGPPNQPQHF
TGTGCCAGCAGCTTGGGGGGACAGGGGGCCGGTCCTCCAAATCAGCCCCAGCATTTT
>TRBJ2-7|.|TRBV5-1|.
CASSLVSGPYEQYF
TGCGCCAGCAGCTTGGTCTCAGGGCCCTACGAGCAGTACTTC
>TRBJ1-2|.|TRBV7-9|TRBD1
CASSPGTGIAYGYTF
TGTGCCAGCAGCCCCGGGACAGGGATTGCCTATGGCTACACCTTC
>TRBJ2-1|.|TRBV2|TRBD2
CASRAGASYNEQFF
TGTGCCAGTCGAGCGGGGGCCTCCTACAATGAGCAGTTCTTC
>TRBJ2-5|.|TRBV2|.
CASSDRQDQETQYF
TGTGCCAGCAGTGACCGACAGGACCAAGAGACCCAGTACTTC
>TRBJ2-7|.|TRBV6-5|.
CASSTLQGYEQYF
TGTGCCAGCAGTACCTTACAGGGCTACGAGCAGTACTTC
>TRBJ2-1|few|TRBV9|.
CASSAVGSSYNEQFF
TGTGCCAGCAGCGCCGTCGGGAGCTCCTACAATGAGCAGTTCTTC
>TRBJ1-2|.|TRBV7-2|.
CASSSGSGLNYGYTF
TGTGCCAGCAGCTCGGGATCAGGACTTAACTATGGCTACACCTTC
>TRBJ2-2|.|TRBV18|.
CASSRTYREPGELFF
TGTGCCAGCTCCCGCACCTACAGGGAGCCCGGGGAGCTGTTTTTT
>TRBJ2-3|.|TRBV5-1|TRBD2
CASSLGGTSGSTDTQYF
TGCGCCAGCAGCCTAGGCGGGACTAGCGGCAGCACAGATACGCAGTATTTT
>TRBJ1-5|.|TRBV4-1|.
CASSLRGNQPQHF
TGCGCCAGCAGCCTAAGGGGGAATCAGCCCCAGCATTTT
>TRBJ1-1|once|TRBV7-9|.
CAPQGLNTEAFF
TGTGCGCCGCAGGGTTTAAACACTGAAGCTTTCTTT
>TRBJ1-1|.|TRBV18|.
CASSRTDGGTEAFF
TGTGCCAGCTCACGTACCGACGGGGGCACTGAAGCTTTCTTT
>TRBJ2-1|.|TRBV11-2|TRBD2
CASSLSSGVYNEQFF
TGTGCCAGCAGCTTATCTAGCGGAGTCTACAATGAGCAGTTCTTC
>TRBJ1-5|.|TRBV11-2|TRBD1
CASSQTGDSNQPQHF
TGTGCCAGCAGCCAAACAGGGGATAGCAATCAGCCCCAGCATTTT
>TRBJ2-7|.|TRBV7-2|TRBD2
CASSLATGGEQYF
TGTGCCAGCAGCTTAGCGACCGGGGGGGAGCAGTACTTC
>TRBJ2-7|.|TRBV29-1|TRBD2
CSVRTSLTYEQYF
TGCAGCGTACGGACTAGCCTCACTTACGAGCAGTACTTC
>TRBJ2-7|.|TRBV7-8|.
CASSPHRVRGYEQYF
TGTGCCAGCAGCCCCCACAGGGTAAGGGGCTACGAGCAGTACTTC
>TRBJ2-3|.|TRBV5-1|.
CASSLPAGTDTQYF
TGCGCCAGCAGCCTCCCCGCGGGCACAGATACGCAGTATTTT
>TRBJ2-7|.|TRBV4-3|.
CASSQDQYEQYF
TGCGCCAGCAGCCAAGATCAGTACGAGCAGTACTTC
>TRBJ2-5|.|TRBV6-1|.
CASRQTGLQETQYF
TGTGCCAGCAGACAGACGGGACTCCAAGAGACCCAGTACTTC
>TRBJ1-6|once|TRBV4-3|.
CASSQLGDSWVDSDNSPLHF
TGCGCCAGCAGCCAATTGGGCGACAGTTGGGTAGATTCTGATAATTCACCCCTCCACTTT
>TRBJ2-1|once|TRBV10-3|TRBD2
CAIMPSGREYNEQFF
TGTGCCATCATGCCTAGCGGGAGGGAATACAATGAGCAGTTCTTC
>TRBJ2-1|few|TRBV7-9|TRBD1
CASSSGTAIYNEQFF
TGTGCCAGCAGCTCCGGGACAGCAATTTACAATGAGCAGTTCTTC
>TRBJ1-2|few|TRBV25-1|.
CASSEAGAGGGYTF
TGTGCCAGCAGTGAAGCCGGGGCGGGAGGTGGCTACACCTTC
>TRBJ2-7|.|TRBV9|.
CASSGGDYTYEQYF
TGTGCTAGCAGCGGAGGAGACTACACCTACGAGCAGTACTTC
>TRBJ2-1|.|TRBV18|TRBD1
CASSPRQGNNEQFF
TGTGCCAGCTCACCAAGACAGGGGAACAATGAGCAGTTCTTC
>TRBJ2-1|once|TRBV11-2|.
CASSLGGGISYNEQFF
TGTGCCAGCAGCTTAGGGGGCGGGATCTCCTACAATGAGCAGTTCTTC
>TRBJ2-1|.|TRBV27|TRBD1
CASSLWVRTGGIDEQFF
TGTGCCAGCAGCCTATGGGTCCGAACAGGGGGCATCGATGAGCAGTTCTTC
>TRBJ2-1|.|TRBV19|TRBD2
CASSPGLAGNEQFF
TGTGCCAGTAGTCCGGGACTAGCGGGTAATGAGCAGTTCTTC
>TRBJ1-2|.|TRBV7-9|TRBD1
CASSPWDSQEGYTF
TGTGCCAGCAGCCCCTGGGACAGTCAGGAAGGCTACACCTTC
>TRBJ2-2|.|TRBV29-1|TRBD1
CSVEAWTGYAGELFF
TGCAGCGTTGAAGCCTGGACAGGGTATGCCGGGGAGCTGTTTTTT
>TRBJ2-7|.|TRBV18|TRBD2
CASSPTYELAGGPYEQYF
TGTGCCAGCTCACCAACTTATGAACTAGCGGGAGGGCCCTACGAGCAGTACTTC
>TRBJ1-2|.|TRBV7-9|.
CASSLGEVSYGYTF
TGTGCCAGCAGCTTAGGGGAGGTTAGTTATGGCTACACCTTC
>TRBJ1-2|.|TRBV11-3|.
CASSRDTLRGYTF
TGTGCCAGCAGCCGGGACACCCTGAGGGGCTACACTTTC
>TRBJ2-3|few|TRBV4-3|TRBD1
CASSQGETGGLEDTQYF
TGCGCCAGCAGCCAAGGGGAGACAGGGGGGCTGGAAGATACGCAGTATTTT
>TRBJ1-2|once|TRBV7-9|.
CASSLESRGYGYTF
TGTGCCAGCAGCTTAGAATCCAGGGGCTATGGCTACACCTTC
>TRBJ2-1|.|TRBV30|.
CAWRRVTSSYNEQFF
TGTGCCTGGAGACGAGTAACCTCTTCCTACAATGAGCAGTTCTTC
>TRBJ1-1|.|TRBV10-2|.
CASSEPGGGGTEAFF
TGCGCCAGCAGTGAGCCGGGGGGCGGGGGTACTGAAGCTTTCTTT
>TRBJ1-1|once|TRBV5-5|.
CASSFPGTEAFF
TGTGCCAGCAGCTTTCCCGGGACTGAAGCTTTCTTT
>TRBJ2-1|.|TRBV28|TRBD2
CASSSEKMTSGDNEQFF
TGTGCCAGCAGTTCCGAAAAAATGACTAGCGGTGACAATGAGCAGTTCTTC
>TRBJ1-2|.|TRBV15|TRBD1
CATSRLDRGGYGYTF
TGTGCCACCAGCAGACTAGACAGGGGGGGCTATGGCTACACCTTC
>TRBJ2-3|.|TRBV29-1|.
CSVSLGHGTDTQYF
TGCAGCGTTTCATTGGGACATGGCACAGATACGCAGTATTTT
>TRBJ1-4|.|TRBV7-2|.
CASSSPVREKLFF
TGTGCCAGCAGCTCTCCGGTCCGTGAAAAACTGTTTTTT
>TRBJ2-7|.|TRBV27|TRBD1
CASSLSLTLGQGDHEQYF
TGTGCCAGCAGTTTATCTCTCACCCTCGGACAGGGGGATCACGAGCAGTACTTC
>TRBJ1-5|.|TRBV7-2|.
CASSSWASVSQPQHF
TGTGCCAGCAGCTCGTGGGCGTCCGTAAGTCAGCCCCAGCATTTT
>TRBJ2-5|once|TRBV11-2|TRBD2
CASSYSGKETQYF
TGTGCCAGCAGCTATAGCGGGAAAGAGACCCAGTACTTC
>TRBJ1-1|.|TRBV5-6|TRBD1
CASSLPGQGDTEAFF
TGTGCCAGCAGCTTGCCCGGACAGGGGGACACTGAAGCTTTCTTT
>TRBJ1-2|.|TRBV7-9|.
CASSPTSFSPHTHGYTF
TGTGCCAGCAGCCCAACATCCTTCTCTCCCCATACCCATGGCTACACCTTC